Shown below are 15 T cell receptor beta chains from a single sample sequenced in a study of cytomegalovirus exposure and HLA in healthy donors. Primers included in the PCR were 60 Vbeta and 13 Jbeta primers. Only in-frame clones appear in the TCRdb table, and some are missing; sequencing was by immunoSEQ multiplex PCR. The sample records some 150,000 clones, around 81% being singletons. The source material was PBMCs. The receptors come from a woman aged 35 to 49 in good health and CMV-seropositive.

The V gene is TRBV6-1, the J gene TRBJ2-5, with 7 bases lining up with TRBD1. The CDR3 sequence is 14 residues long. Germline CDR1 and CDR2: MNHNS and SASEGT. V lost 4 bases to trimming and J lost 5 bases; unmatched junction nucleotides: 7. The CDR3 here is CASSVGTVKETQYF. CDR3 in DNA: TGTGCCAGCAGTGTCGGGACAGTAAAGGAGACCCAGTACTTC.

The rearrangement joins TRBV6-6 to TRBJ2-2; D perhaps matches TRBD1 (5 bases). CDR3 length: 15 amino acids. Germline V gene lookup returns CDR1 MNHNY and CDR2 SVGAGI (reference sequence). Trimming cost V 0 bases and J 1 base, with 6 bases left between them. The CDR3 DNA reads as TGTGCCAGCAGTTACTCAGGACAGAACACCGGGGAGCTGTTTTTT. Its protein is CASSYSGQNTGELFF.

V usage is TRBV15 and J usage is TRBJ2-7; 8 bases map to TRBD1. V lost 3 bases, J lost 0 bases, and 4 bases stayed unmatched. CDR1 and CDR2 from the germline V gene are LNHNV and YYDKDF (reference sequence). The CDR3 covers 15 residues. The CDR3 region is CATSSQGALSYEQYF. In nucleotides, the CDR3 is TGTGCCACCAGCAGCCAGGGGGCCCTCTCCTACGAGCAGTACTTC.

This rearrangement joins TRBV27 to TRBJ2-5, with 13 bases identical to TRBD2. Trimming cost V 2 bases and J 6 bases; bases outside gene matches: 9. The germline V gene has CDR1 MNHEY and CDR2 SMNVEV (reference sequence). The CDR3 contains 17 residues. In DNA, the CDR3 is TGTGCCAGCAGTTTAACAGCCGGGACTAGCGGGATAAAGACCCAGTACTTC. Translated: CASSLTAGTSGIKTQYF.

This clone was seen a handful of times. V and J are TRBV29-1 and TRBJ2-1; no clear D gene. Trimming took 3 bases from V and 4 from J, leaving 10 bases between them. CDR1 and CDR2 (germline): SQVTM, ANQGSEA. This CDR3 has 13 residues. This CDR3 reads CSVEAWRYNEQFF. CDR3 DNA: TGCAGCGTTGAGGCTTGGCGGTACAATGAGCAGTTCTTC.

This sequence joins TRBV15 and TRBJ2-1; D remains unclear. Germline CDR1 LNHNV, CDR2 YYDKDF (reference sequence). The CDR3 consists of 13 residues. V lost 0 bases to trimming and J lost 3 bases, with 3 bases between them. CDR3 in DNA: TGTGCCACCAGCAGAGACCACTACAATGAGCAGTTCTTC. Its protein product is CATSRDHYNEQFF.

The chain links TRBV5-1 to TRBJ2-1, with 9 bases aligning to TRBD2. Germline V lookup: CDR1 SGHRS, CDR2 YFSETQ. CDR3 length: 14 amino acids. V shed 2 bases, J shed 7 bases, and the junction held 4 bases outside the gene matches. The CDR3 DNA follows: TGCGCCAGCAGCTTTAGCGGGAGTGGAAATGAGCAGTTCTTC. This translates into CASSFSGSGNEQFF.

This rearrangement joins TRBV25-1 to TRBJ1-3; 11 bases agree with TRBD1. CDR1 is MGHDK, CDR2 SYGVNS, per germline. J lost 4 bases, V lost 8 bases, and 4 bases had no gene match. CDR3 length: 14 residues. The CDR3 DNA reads TGTGCCAGCGGGACAGGGGGTTTAGGAAACACCATATATTTT. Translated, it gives CASGTGGLGNTIYF.

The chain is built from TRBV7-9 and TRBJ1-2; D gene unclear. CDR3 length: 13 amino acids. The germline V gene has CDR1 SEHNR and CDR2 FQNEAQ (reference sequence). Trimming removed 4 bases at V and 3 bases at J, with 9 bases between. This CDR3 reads CASSYTADYGYTF. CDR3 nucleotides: TGTGCCAGCAGCTACACAGCCGACTATGGCTACACCTTC.

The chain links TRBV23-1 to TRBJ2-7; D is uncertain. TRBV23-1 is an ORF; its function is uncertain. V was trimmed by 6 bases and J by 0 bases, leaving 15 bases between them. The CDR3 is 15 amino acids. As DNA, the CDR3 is TGCGCCAGCAGACCCTATTTCGAACCCTCCTACGAGCAGTACTTC. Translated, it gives CASRPYFEPSYEQYF.

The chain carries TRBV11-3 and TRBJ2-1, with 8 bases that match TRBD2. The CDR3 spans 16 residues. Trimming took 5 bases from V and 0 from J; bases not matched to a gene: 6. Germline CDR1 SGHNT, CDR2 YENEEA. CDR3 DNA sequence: TGTGCCAGCAGCGGGCTGACTAGCGACTCCTACAATGAGCAGTTCTTC. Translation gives CASSGLTSDSYNEQFF.

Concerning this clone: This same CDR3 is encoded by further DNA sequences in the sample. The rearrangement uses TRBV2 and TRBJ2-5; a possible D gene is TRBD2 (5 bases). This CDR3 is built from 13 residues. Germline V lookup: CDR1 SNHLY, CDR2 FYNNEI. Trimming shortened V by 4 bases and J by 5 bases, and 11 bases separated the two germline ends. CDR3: CASSVRGRETQYF. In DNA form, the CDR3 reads TGTGCCAGCAGTGTCCGGGGAAGGGAGACCCAGTACTTC.

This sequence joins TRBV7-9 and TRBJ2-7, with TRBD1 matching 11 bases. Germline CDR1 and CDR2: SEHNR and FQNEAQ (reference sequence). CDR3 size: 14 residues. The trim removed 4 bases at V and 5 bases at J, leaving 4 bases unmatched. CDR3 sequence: CASSSDRGLNEQYF. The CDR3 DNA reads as TGTGCCAGCAGCTCGGACAGGGGGCTGAACGAGCAGTACTTC. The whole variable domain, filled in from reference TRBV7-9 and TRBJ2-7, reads DTGVSQNPRHKITKRGQNVTFRCDPISEHNRLYWYRQTLGQGPEFLTYFQNEAQLEKSRLLSDRFSAERPKGSFSTLEIQRTEQGDSAMYLCASSSDRGLNEQYFGPGTRLTVT.

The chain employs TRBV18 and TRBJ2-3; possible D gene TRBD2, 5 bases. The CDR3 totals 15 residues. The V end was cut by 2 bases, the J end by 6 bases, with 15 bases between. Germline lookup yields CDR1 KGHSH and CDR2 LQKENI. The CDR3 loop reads CASSPDWSPGDTQYF. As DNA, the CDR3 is TGTGCCAGCTCACCAGATTGGAGTCCGGGGGATACGCAGTATTTT.

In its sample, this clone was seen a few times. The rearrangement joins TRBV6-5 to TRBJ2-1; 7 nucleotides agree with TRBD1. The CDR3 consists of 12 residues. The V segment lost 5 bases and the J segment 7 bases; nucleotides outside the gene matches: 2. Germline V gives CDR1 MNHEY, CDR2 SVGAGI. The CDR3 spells CASSRQGNEQFF. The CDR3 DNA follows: TGTGCCAGCAGTCGACAGGGAAATGAGCAGTTCTTC.